The 29 T cell receptor beta chains given below trace back to one sample, sequenced in a study of blood T cells in healthy people across ages. The authors ran a second PCR of 7 to 11 cycles using a sample-barcoded 5' primer and a J-beta primer mix. TCRdb recomputed calls from the 5' RACE reads with MiXCR, one row per CDR3 protein. Of roughly 900,000 distinct CDR3 sequences in the sample, roughly 48% are singletons; the top ten hold 13%. The sequenced material came from blood. These receptors all stem from a man aged 25 to 45 in good health.

This clonotype was seen at least ten times. V is TRBV15 and J is TRBJ2-3; unclear D gene. CDR1 LNHNV and CDR2 YYDKDF come from the germline V gene (reference sequence). CDR3 length: 15 residues. Trimming left V 3 bases short and J 4 bases short, with 14 bases between. CDR3 in amino acids: CATSSTGALADTQYF. The CDR3 coding sequence is TGTGCCACCAGCAGTACGGGCGCATTGGCAGATACGCAGTATTTT.

This clonotype was seen a single time. The chain carries TRBV12-3 or TRBV12-4 and TRBJ2-3, with a weak D call TRBD2 (6 bases). V lost 3 bases and J lost 5, with 12 bases in between. The CDR3 consists of 14 residues. The CDR3 DNA reads TGTGCCAGCAGTTTTGCGACTAGAGGAGATACGCAGTATTTT. Translation gives CASSFATRGDTQYF.

The chain uses TRBV20-1 and TRBJ2-3; either TRBD1 or TRBD2 may fit D (5 bases each). The CDR3 consists of 13 residues. Trimming stripped 0 bases from V and 8 bases from J, with 12 bases between. Per germline, CDR1 DFQATT and CDR2 SNEGSKA (reference sequence). The CDR3 sequence: CSARDTLGGTQYF. CDR3 nucleotide sequence: TGCAGTGCTAGAGATACCCTTGGGGGTACGCAGTATTTT.

In this sample, this clonotype turned up a few times. The chain carries TRBV5-1 and TRBJ2-1; the D gene is possibly TRBD2 (6 bases). The CDR3 has 14 amino acids. V was trimmed by 7 bases and J by 0 bases, leaving 11 bases between them. Germline CDR1 reads SGHRS; CDR2 reads YFSETQ. The CDR3 here is CASSPGDSYNEQFF. DNA for the CDR3: TGCGCCAGCTCCCCGGGAGACTCCTACAATGAGCAGTTCTTC.

This chain links TRBV5-1 with TRBJ2-7; TRBD2 is a possible D gene (5 bases). The CDR3 length is 14 residues. The germline V and J ends were trimmed by 3 bases and 2 bases, with 12 bases remaining between them. Germline-derived CDR1 and CDR2 are SGHRS and YFSETQ. The CDR3 DNA sequence: TGCGCCAGCAGCTCGGAGGAGGTCCCCTACGAGCAGTACTTC. The encoded protein is CASSSEEVPYEQYF.

This clonotype was recorded only once. At one of its ends the junction is not consistent with the germline gene, which may arise from a read error. This chain links TRBV7-3 with TRBJ2-5; maybe TRBD1 (6 bases). CDR3 size: 16 residues. In germline, CDR1 is SGHTA, CDR2 FQGTGA. For the CDR3, the DNA is TGTGCCAACAGCTTAACTGCTAGCTGGGACAAGAGGCCCCAGTACTTC. Translating gives CANSLTASWDKRPQYF.

V gene TRBV20-1 combines with J gene TRBJ2-7; D gene unclear. V was cut by 5 bases and J by 2 bases, with 19 bases left in between. This CDR3 region has 15 residues. The germline CDR1 and CDR2 sequences are DFQATT and SNEGSKA (reference sequence). The CDR3 DNA sequence: TGCAGTGCTCCAAGACCGGCCAGAGAGGCCTACGAGCAGTACTTC. Translated, it gives CSAPRPAREAYEQYF.

This clonotype was observed once. This chain joins TRBV7-2 and TRBJ1-1; perhaps TRBD1 as D (6 bases). The length of the CDR3 is 14 residues. Looked up from germline, CDR1 is SGHTA and CDR2 is FQGNSA. Trimming stripped 2 bases from V and 5 bases from J, with 12 bases between. CDR3 amino acids: CASSLSEGGTEAFF. In nucleotides, the CDR3 is TGTGCCAGCAGCTTAAGTGAGGGGGGTACTGAAGCTTTCTTT.

As for this clonotype: A junction end diverges from the germline sequence, so it may reflect a read error. The chain has TRBV11-1 and TRBJ2-1; D assignment may be TRBD1 or TRBD2 (5 bases each). The CDR3 spans 15 residues. Germline loops: CDR1 SGHAT, CDR2 FQDESV (reference sequence). CDR3 bases: TGTGCCAGCAGCTTAGCCGGGGCTTCCTACAGTGAGCAGTTCTTC. Amino acid sequence: CASSLAGASYSEQFF.

V and J are TRBV18 and TRBJ1-5, with TRBD1 matching over 10 bases. V lost 3 bases, J lost 2 bases, and 10 bases stayed unmatched. The CDR3 is 18 amino acids. The V gene's germline CDR1 is KGHSH and CDR2 LQKENI. The CDR3 DNA reads TGTGCCAGCTCACCGGGGACAGGGGCAGGCTTTCGCAATCAGCCCCAGCATTTT. Encoded protein: CASSPGTGAGFRNQPQHF.

This clonotype was counted a few times. The gene calls are TRBV4-2 and TRBJ1-5; D is undetermined. V gave up 0 bases and J gave up 5 bases, with 11 bases separating them. Germline CDR1 and CDR2: LGHNA and YNFKEQ. The CDR3 sequence is 15 residues long. The CDR3 sequence is CASSQDPGTDQPQHF. CDR3 in DNA: TGTGCCAGCAGCCAAGATCCGGGAACGGATCAGCCCCAGCATTTT.

This clonotype was observed at least ten times. V is TRBV29-1 and J is TRBJ2-1, with 7 bases matching TRBD1. Germline V gives CDR1 SQVTM, CDR2 ANQGSEA. Losses at the gene ends were 3 bases for V and 6 bases for J; bases not matched to a gene: 5. CDR3 size: 13 residues. The CDR3 DNA reads TGCAGCGTTGACCGAGCAGGGGGCAATGAGCAGTTCTTC. Translating gives CSVDRAGGNEQFF.

The genes are TRBV7-2 and TRBJ1-5, with a possible D match to TRBD1 (6 bases). V lost 4 bases and J lost 5, with 9 bases in between. CDR1 is SGHTA and CDR2 is FQGNSA in the germline V gene. CDR3 length: 13 amino acids. The CDR3 DNA follows: TGTGCCAGCAGCTCCCAGGGGTATCAGCCCCAGCATTTT. It yields the protein CASSSQGYQPQHF.

DNA of the CDR3: TGCGCCAGCAGCTCCGGACAGGGGCAAGGGGATACGCAGTATTTT. It encodes CASSSGQGQGDTQYF. V is TRBV5-1 and J is TRBJ2-3; 9 bases fit TRBD1. V lost 3 bases to trimming and J lost 6 bases; unmatched junction nucleotides: 8. The germline V gene encodes CDR1 SGHRS and CDR2 YFSETQ. This CDR3 is built from 15 residues.

CDR3 residues: CASSQVGSGGIQHNEQFF. CDR3 sequence (DNA): TGTGCCAGCAGCCAAGTCGGTAGCGGGGGTATCCAGCACAATGAGCAGTTCTTC. The V call is TRBV14, the J call TRBJ2-1; 9 bases fit TRBD2. Germline-derived CDR1 and CDR2 are SGHDN and FVKESK. V shed 1 base and J 5 bases; nucleotides not matched to a gene: 12. The CDR3 runs 18 residues.

This chain links TRBV5-4 with TRBJ1-1; 8 bases line up with TRBD1. This CDR3 has 16 amino acids. Germline CDR1 reads SGHNT; CDR2 reads YYREEE (reference sequence). The ends lost 5 bases at V and 2 bases at J; junction bases unmatched: 11. In nucleotides, the CDR3 is TGTGCCAGCAGTCCATCTTCAGACAGGGGAAACACTGAAGCTTTCTTT. Translation gives CASSPSSDRGNTEAFF.

This clonotype was found a few times. The V call is TRBV7-9, the J call TRBJ2-3; TRBD2 agrees at 11 bases. Germline CDR1 is SEHNR and CDR2 is FQNEAQ (reference sequence). The CDR3 totals 16 residues. Trimming removed 5 bases from V and 5 bases from J; junction bases left unmatched: 9. CDR3 sequence (DNA): TGTGCCAGCAGCCCACTAGCGGGGGAGCTAGGAGATACGCAGTATTTT. Encoded protein: CASSPLAGELGDTQYF.

The chain carries TRBV29-1 and TRBJ1-1; D gene unclear. CDR3 size: 12 residues. Germline V gene lookup returns CDR1 SQVTM and CDR2 ANQGSEA. The germline V and J ends were trimmed by 4 bases and 0 bases, with 6 bases remaining between them. CDR3 nucleotide sequence: TGCAGCGTTGGGACGATGAACACTGAAGCTTTCTTT. Encoded protein: CSVGTMNTEAFF.

About this clonotype itself: A read error may account for a junction end that differs from germline. V is TRBV5-1 and J is TRBJ1-4; D gene unclear. This CDR3 spans 13 amino acids. Germline V gives CDR1 SGHRS, CDR2 YFSETQ. The CDR3, as DNA: TGCGCCAGCAGCTTGGACCATAATGGAAAACTGTTTTTT. Its protein product is CASSLDHNGKLFF. The entire variable domain, with the rest obtained from reference TRBV5-1 and TRBJ1-4, is as follows: KAGVTQTPRYLIKTRGQQVTLSCSPISGHRSVSWYQQTPGQGLQFLFEYFSETQRNKGNFPGRFSGRQFSNSRSEMNVSTLELGDSALYLCASSLDHNGKLFFGSGTQLSVL.

The gene calls are TRBV6-2 or TRBV6-3 and TRBJ2-5; 8 bases agree with TRBD1. The germline V gene has CDR1 MNHEY and CDR2 SVGEGT. Trimming cost V 8 bases and J 2 bases; bases outside gene matches: 7. The length of the CDR3 is 14 residues. The CDR3 DNA reads as TGTGCCAGCCCCATTCGGACAGGGCAAGAGACCCAGTACTTC. It codes for CASPIRTGQETQYF.

This clonotype was seen a handful of times. The chain uses TRBV11-1 and TRBJ2-5; 10 nucleotides line up with TRBD2. Losses at the gene ends were 4 bases for V and 1 base for J; bases not matched to a gene: 6. The CDR3 runs to 16 residues. CDR1 is SGHAT, CDR2 FQDESV, per germline (reference sequence). CDR3 sequence reads: CASSSTSGFLQETQYF. The CDR3 bases are TGTGCCAGCAGCTCGACTAGCGGGTTCCTCCAAGAGACCCAGTACTTC. Combining the CDR3 with reference TRBV11-1 and TRBJ2-5 gives the whole variable domain EAEVAQSPRYKITEKSQAVAFWCDPISGHATLYWYRQILGQGPELLVQFQDESVVDDSQLPKDRFSAERLKGVDSTLKIQPAELGDSAMYLCASSSTSGFLQETQYFGPGTRLLVL.

The rearrangement links TRBV20-1 to TRBJ1-2, with D possibly matching TRBD1 (5 bases). The CDR3 has 13 amino acids. Germline CDR1 reads DFQATT; CDR2 reads SNEGSKA (reference sequence). V was trimmed by 3 bases and J by 6 bases, leaving 14 bases between them. Here the CDR3 reads CSASTPGPNGYTF. The CDR3 DNA reads TGCAGTGCTAGCACCCCGGGACCAAATGGCTACACCTTC.

The sample holds a few counts of this clonotype. The rearrangement joins TRBV6-4 to TRBJ1-1, with D perhaps matching TRBD1 (5 bases). The germline V and J ends were trimmed by 6 bases and 3 bases, with 14 bases remaining between them. The CDR3 length is 14 residues. Germline V CDR1 and CDR2: MRHNA, SNTAGT. The CDR3 loop reads CASRAGPGDTEAFF. Written as DNA, the CDR3 is TGTGCCAGCAGGGCAGGGCCGGGCGACACTGAAGCTTTCTTT.

The chain employs TRBV6-5 and TRBJ2-4, with D perhaps TRBD1 or TRBD2 (6 bases each). Germline-derived CDR1 and CDR2 are MNHEY and SVGAGI. The CDR3 runs to 15 residues. V was pared by 8 bases and J by 0 bases, with 14 bases between. CDR3 DNA: TGTGCCAGCCGGCGGAGGGGGTCAGCCAAAAACATTCAGTACTTC. It encodes CASRRRGSAKNIQYF.

The rearrangement joins TRBV20-1 to TRBJ2-7; D gene ambiguous. This CDR3 region has 13 residues. The germline V gene has CDR1 DFQATT and CDR2 SNEGSKA (reference sequence). This chain's CDR3 is CSAQTYNSYEQYF. The CDR3 bases are TGCAGCGCGCAGACATACAACTCCTACGAGCAGTACTTC.

V gene TRBV4-1 combines with J gene TRBJ1-5; D unclear. Germline loops: CDR1 MGHRA, CDR2 YSYEKL. V was cut by 0 bases and J by 5 bases, with 8 bases left in between. The CDR3 is 14 residues long. For the CDR3, the DNA is TGCGCCAGCAGCCAAGATCCAGGTTATCAGCCCCAGCATTTT. Translation gives CASSQDPGYQPQHF.

The genes are TRBV4-3 and TRBJ2-7; no firm D call. Trimming cost V 4 bases and J 0 bases, with 7 bases left between them. The CDR3 is 13 amino acids. The germline V gene encodes CDR1 LGHNA and CDR2 YSLEER. The chain's CDR3 is CASSRLTSYEQYF. CDR3 nucleotide sequence: TGCGCCAGCAGCCGCCTCACCTCCTACGAGCAGTACTTC.

The chain carries TRBV20-1 and TRBJ1-6, with D tentatively TRBD1 (5 bases). Germline loops: CDR1 DFQATT, CDR2 SNEGSKA (reference sequence). The ends were cut back, 3 bases at V and 7 bases at J, with 10 bases in the middle. The CDR3 is 13 residues long. CDR3 amino acids: CSARIDRNSPLHF. The DNA of the CDR3 is TGCAGTGCTAGGATCGACAGAAATTCACCCCTCCACTTT.

The chain recombines TRBV2 with TRBJ2-7; TRBD1 matches 7 bases. The germline V gene encodes CDR1 SNHLY and CDR2 FYNNEI. CDR3 length: 13 residues. V shed 6 bases and J 5 bases; nucleotides not matched to a gene: 7. The CDR3 bases are TGTGCCAGCAGCGCAGGGGGTTTCGACGAGCAGTACTTC. Its protein product is CASSAGGFDEQYF.